These 30 T cell receptor beta chains originate from one sample sequenced in a study of blood T cell repertoires in COVID-19. The table came from immunoSEQ multiplex PCR; TCRdb's copy has only in-frame clones and leaves some out. The sample consists of about 170,000 clones, approximately 86% of them appearing once. Sequencing was performed on peripheral blood. The source of these receptors is an elderly woman with COVID-19, enrolled during active disease.

The chain employs TRBV6-2 or TRBV6-3 and TRBJ2-7; D ambiguous. In germline, CDR1 is MNHEY, CDR2 SVGEGT. V lost 0 bases to trimming and J lost 0 bases, with 9 bases between them. The CDR3 extends over 15 amino acids. The CDR3 DNA reads TGTGCCAGCAGTTACTCGCGTCCGAGCTCCTACGAGCAGTACTTC. Translated: CASSYSRPSSYEQYF.

The chain has TRBV12-5 and TRBJ2-7, with 8 bases that match TRBD1. Germline loops: CDR1 LGHNT, CDR2 FRNRAP. There are 17 residues in the CDR3. V dropped 1 base and J dropped 1; count of bases not matched to a gene: 9. CDR3 residues: CASGLEPGTGYSYEQYF. CDR3 DNA: TGTGCTAGTGGTTTGGAACCTGGGACAGGATATTCCTACGAGCAGTACTTC.

V is TRBV6-5 and J is TRBJ2-7; 10 nucleotides align to TRBD1. From germline, CDR1 is MNHEY and CDR2 SVGAGI. The CDR3 has 14 amino acids. The ends lost 4 bases at V and 4 bases at J; junction bases unmatched: 4. DNA of the CDR3: TGTGCCAGCAGTTCCGGGACAGGGGTTTACGAGCAGTACTTC. The encoded protein is CASSSGTGVYEQYF.

The gene calls are TRBV2 and TRBJ2-7; TRBD2 matches at 7 bases. The germline V gene has CDR1 SNHLY and CDR2 FYNNEI. The CDR3 runs to 12 residues. V trimming: 4 bases; J trimming: 6 bases; junction bases outside the gene matches: 3. The CDR3, as DNA: TGTGCCAGCAGTGGACTAGCCGGCGAGCAGTACTTC. It specifies CASSGLAGEQYF. The full variable domain, rest sourced from reference TRBV2 and TRBJ2-7, is EPEVTQTPSHQVTQMGQEVILRCVPISNHLYFYWYRQILGQKVEFLVSFYNNEISEKSEIFDDQFSVERPDGSNFTLKIRSTKLEDSAMYFCASSGLAGEQYFGPGTRLTVT.

The V and J genes are TRBV5-1 and TRBJ1-1; maybe TRBD1 (5 bases). This CDR3 has 13 amino acids. CDR1 is SGHRS and CDR2 is YFSETQ in the germline V gene. Trimming took off 0 bases at V and 6 bases at J, with 9 bases between the two ends. This CDR3 reads CASSLEQVAEAFF. CDR3 DNA: TGCGCCAGCAGCTTGGAACAGGTCGCTGAAGCTTTCTTT.

Remarks on this clone: The junction and the germline gene differ at one end; a read error may be behind it. The chain joins TRBV28 to TRBJ1-5; 8 bases are shared with TRBD1. The CDR3 has 12 residues. Germline V gene lookup returns CDR1 MDHEN and CDR2 SYDVKM. Here the CDR3 reads CASSQLGTGARF. CDR3 bases: TGTGCCAGCAGTCAACTTGGGACAGGAGCCCGTTTT.

The chain has TRBV19 and TRBJ1-6; 8 positions match TRBD1. The V and J ends lost 3 bases and 6 bases, in that order; junction bases with no gene match: 7. The CDR3 has 16 residues. CDR1 is LNHDA and CDR2 is SQIVND in the germline V gene (reference sequence). The CDR3 loop reads CASSIRTGQGNSPLHF. In nucleotides, the CDR3 is TGTGCCAGTAGTATCCGTACAGGACAGGGTAATTCACCCCTCCACTTT. Drawing the rest from reference TRBV19 and TRBJ1-6, the complete variable domain is DGGITQSPKYLFRKEGQNVTLSCEQNLNHDAMYWYRQDPGQGLRLIYYSQIVNDFQKGDIAEGYSVSREKKESFPLTVTSAQKNPTAFYLCASSIRTGQGNSPLHFGNGTRLTVT.

The chain employs TRBV3-1 (or the pseudogene TRBV3-2) and TRBJ1-1; D is undetermined. The V gene's germline CDR1 is LGHDT and CDR2 YNNKEL (reference sequence). The length of the CDR3 is 15 residues. V lost 4 bases to trimming and J lost 2 bases, with 14 bases between them. CDR3 residues: CASSRRDGLNTEAFF. For the CDR3, the DNA is TGTGCCAGCAGCCGCCGGGATGGGTTAAACACTGAAGCTTTCTTT.

This chain links TRBV7-3 with TRBJ2-2, with D tentatively TRBD2 (6 bases). Trimming left V 1 base short and J 4 bases short, with 16 bases between. Germline V gene lookup returns CDR1 SGHTA and CDR2 FQGTGA. The CDR3 length is 17 residues. CDR3 in DNA: TGTGCCAGCAGCTTAAAGTCCGGAGGGGAGACCACCGGGGAGCTGTTTTTT. It specifies CASSLKSGGETTGELFF.

This clone was counted a few times. V is TRBV18 and J is TRBJ1-5, with 10 bases identical to TRBD1. V trimming: 6 bases; J trimming: 10 bases; junction bases outside the gene matches: 9. Germline CDR1 and CDR2: KGHSH and LQKENI. The CDR3 length is 14 residues. CDR3 residues: CASSPGDRGRPQHF. CDR3 nucleotides: TGTGCCAGCTCTCCCGGGGACAGGGGTCGTCCCCAGCATTTT.

This clone was observed once. This rearrangement joins TRBV14 to TRBJ2-3, with a weak D call TRBD2 (6 bases). The V end was cut by 3 bases, the J end by 6 bases, with 16 bases between. Germline values: CDR1 SGHDN, CDR2 FVKESK. The CDR3 is made up of 15 amino acids. The CDR3 loop is CASSHRAPGEDTQYF. The CDR3 region has the DNA TGTGCCAGCAGCCACCGAGCCCCGGGGGAGGATACGCAGTATTTT.

The chain combines TRBV29-1 with TRBJ2-2; TRBD1 matches at 7 bases. V shed 5 bases and J 5 bases; nucleotides not matched to a gene: 5. Germline-derived CDR1 and CDR2 are SQVTM and ANQGSEA. The CDR3 is 13 amino acids. The CDR3 reads CSVRTGSTGELFF. The CDR3 DNA follows: TGCAGCGTTCGGACAGGATCGACCGGGGAGCTGTTTTTT.

The CDR3 region has the DNA TGCGCCAGCAGACCCGACAGGGTGGCTGAAAAACTGTTTTTT. Encoded protein: CASRPDRVAEKLFF. The chain employs TRBV10-1 and TRBJ1-4; 7 bases are shared with TRBD1. From germline, CDR1 is WNHNN and CDR2 SYGVQD (reference sequence). The length of the CDR3 is 14 residues. Trimming cost V 6 bases and J 7 bases; bases outside gene matches: 8.

This chain uses TRBV28 with TRBJ1-2, with a weak D call TRBD1 (6 bases). This CDR3 region has 14 residues. Germline V gives CDR1 MDHEN, CDR2 SYDVKM. Trimming removed 6 bases from V and 2 bases from J, with 13 bases in between. In nucleotides, the CDR3 is TGTGCCAGCAGGTTGGCAGGGGTAAACTATGGCTACACCTTC. Its protein is CASRLAGVNYGYTF.

CDR3 bases: TGTGCCAGCAGCTGGGACAGAAGCACAGATACGCAGTATTTT. It is translated as CASSWDRSTDTQYF. The chain couples TRBV11-2 to TRBJ2-3, with 7 bases that match TRBD1. The CDR3 has 14 residues. V lost 4 bases to trimming and J lost 0 bases; unmatched junction nucleotides: 1. Germline V gene sequence: CDR1 SGHAT, CDR2 FQNNGV.

This chain connects TRBV5-1 to TRBJ1-5, with D perhaps TRBD1 (6 bases). Trimming stripped 4 bases from V and 4 bases from J, with 15 bases between. CDR1 SGHRS and CDR2 YFSETQ come from the germline V gene. The CDR3 totals 15 residues. As DNA, the CDR3 is TGCGCCAGCAGCCCTACCGGGACACCTAATCAGCCCCAGCATTTT. It is translated as CASSPTGTPNQPQHF.

This rearrangement joins TRBV2 to TRBJ1-2; 9 nucleotides match TRBD1. The J segment lost 6 bases and the V segment lost 6 bases, leaving 11 bases of the junction unmatched. From germline, CDR1 is SNHLY and CDR2 FYNNEI. The CDR3 covers 15 residues. The CDR3 reads CASSPLRDRVNGYTF. CDR3 nucleotide sequence: TGTGCCAGCAGCCCACTACGGGACAGGGTGAATGGCTACACCTTC.

This clone has just one count. V usage is TRBV6-2 or TRBV6-3 and J usage is TRBJ2-6; tentative D call: TRBD1 (6 bases). Germline V gene sequence: CDR1 MNHEY, CDR2 SVGEGT. V shed 1 base and J shed 2 bases, with 18 bases lying between them. This CDR3 region has 19 residues. The CDR3 here is CASSYWSRGPRTGANVLTF. Written as DNA, the CDR3 is TGTGCCAGCAGTTACTGGTCCAGGGGTCCCAGGACTGGGGCCAACGTCCTGACTTTC.

The CDR3 here is CASSVQTGAHYEQYF. For the CDR3, the DNA is TGTGCCAGCAGCGTGCAGACAGGGGCACACTACGAGCAGTACTTC. V and J are TRBV5-4 and TRBJ2-7; TRBD1 matches 8 bases. Germline CDR1 reads SGHNT; CDR2 reads YYREEE (reference sequence). The junction had 9 bases not matched to a gene; V was cut back by 4 bases and J by 3 bases. The CDR3 is 15 amino acids.

Here the CDR3 DNA reads TGTGCCAGCAGCGCCTTAGAGAGCTCCTACAATGAGCAGTTCTTC. Translated: CASSALESSYNEQFF. The chain carries TRBV7-9 and TRBJ2-1; D remains ambiguous. The CDR3 runs 15 residues. Per germline, CDR1 SEHNR and CDR2 FQNEAQ (reference sequence). The ends were cut back, 5 bases at V and 0 bases at J, with 11 bases in the middle. The full variable domain, its missing parts supplied by reference TRBV7-9 and TRBJ2-1, is DTGVSQNPRHKITKRGQNVTFRCDPISEHNRLYWYRQTLGQGPEFLTYFQNEAQLEKSRLLSDRFSAERPKGSFSTLEIQRTEQGDSAMYLCASSALESSYNEQFFGPGTRLTVL.

The V call is TRBV12-5, the J call TRBJ1-6; D gene ambiguous. CDR1 and CDR2 from the germline V gene are LGHNT and FRNRAP. CDR3 length: 12 residues. The V end was cut by 3 bases, the J end by 8 bases, with 5 bases between. The CDR3 DNA follows: TGTGCTAGTGGTTTATCTCATTCACCCCTCCACTTT. Protein sequence: CASGLSHSPLHF.

This clone was seen once. V usage is TRBV5-8 and J usage is TRBJ2-1; D unclear. In germline, CDR1 is SGHTS, CDR2 YDEGEE. V lost 0 bases, J lost 11 bases, and 6 bases lay in between. The CDR3 covers 11 residues. As DNA, the CDR3 is TGTGCCAGCAGCTTGGAAACACAGCAGTTCTTC. As protein: CASSLETQQFF.

Only a few counts were recorded for this clone. The chain carries TRBV2 and TRBJ2-5, with 11 positions matching TRBD2. CDR1 and CDR2 (germline): SNHLY, FYNNEI. The trim removed 6 bases at V and 2 bases at J, leaving 2 bases unmatched. The CDR3 length is 14 residues. The CDR3 DNA follows: TGTGCCAGCAGGGGACTAGCGGATCAAGAGACCCAGTACTTC. It codes for CASRGLADQETQYF.

The CDR3 DNA reads as TGTGCCAGCAGCAAGGGACAGCCAGGCTCACCCCTCCACTTT. It translates to CASSKGQPGSPLHF. The rearrangement joins TRBV9 to TRBJ1-6; 7 bases line up with TRBD1. V dropped 4 bases and J dropped 10; count of bases not matched to a gene: 8. The germline V gene encodes CDR1 SGDLS and CDR2 YYNGEE. This CDR3 comprises 14 residues.

Of note for this clone: The sample carries other DNA sequences with the same CDR3. The rearrangement links TRBV18 to TRBJ2-3; no clear D. Per germline, CDR1 KGHSH and CDR2 LQKENI. The CDR3 runs to 11 residues. The V end lost 3 bases, the J end lost 4 bases, and 2 bases lay between the germline ends. The CDR3 reads CASSPSDTQYF. The DNA of the CDR3 is TGTGCCAGCTCACCCTCAGATACGCAGTATTTT. Complete variable domain (other parts from reference TRBV18 and TRBJ2-3): NAGVMQNPRHLVRRRGQEARLRCSPMKGHSHVYWYRQLPEEGLKFMVYLQKENIIDESGMPKERFSAEFPKEGPSILRIQQVVRGDSAAYFCASSPSDTQYFGPGTRLTVL.

The chain is built from TRBV5-5 and TRBJ1-4; no clear D. CDR1 is SGHKS and CDR2 is YYEKEE in the germline V gene (reference sequence). Trimming took 2 bases from V and 0 from J, leaving 8 bases between them. This CDR3 spans 15 amino acids. CDR3 region: CASSLGGTTNEKLFF. As DNA, the CDR3 is TGTGCCAGCAGCTTAGGCGGCACAACTAATGAAAAACTGTTTTTT. The complete variable domain, with remaining parts taken from reference TRBV5-5 and TRBJ1-4, reads DAGVTQSPTHLIKTRGQQVTLRCSPISGHKSVSWYQQVLGQGPQFIFQYYEKEERGRGNFPDRFSARQFPNYSSELNVNALLLGDSALYLCASSLGGTTNEKLFFGSGTQLSVL.

This chain uses TRBV12-5 with TRBJ2-1; 9 bases agree with TRBD2. Germline V CDR1 and CDR2: LGHNT, FRNRAP. After removal of 1 base from V and 9 bases from J, the junction contained 7 bases not matched to a gene. There are 15 residues in the CDR3. The CDR3 bases are TGTGCTAGTGGTTTGGCCGGGACTAGCACCGCTGAGCAGTTCTTC. Its translation: CASGLAGTSTAEQFF.

This chain joins TRBV2 and TRBJ1-1; the match to TRBD1 covers 7 bases. The CDR3 runs 15 residues. V gave up 7 bases and J gave up 1 base; unmatched junction bases: 9. Germline values: CDR1 SNHLY, CDR2 FYNNEI. The CDR3 spells CASKVQGTANTEAFF. The CDR3 DNA reads TGTGCCAGCAAGGTACAGGGGACCGCGAACACTGAAGCTTTCTTT.

V gene TRBV3-1 (or the pseudogene TRBV3-2) combines with J gene TRBJ1-6; D is possibly TRBD1 (5 bases). The germline V gene encodes CDR1 LGHDT and CDR2 YNNKEL (reference sequence). V gave up 4 bases and J gave up 8 bases, with 9 bases separating them. The CDR3 has 13 residues. The CDR3 DNA follows: TGTGCCAGCAGCCGGGGCTGGGATTCACCCCTCCACTTT. Translated: CASSRGWDSPLHF.

The chain couples TRBV2 to TRBJ1-4; 8 bases align to TRBD1. J lost 10 bases, V lost 6 bases, and 13 bases had no gene match. The CDR3 runs to 15 residues. In germline, CDR1 is SNHLY, CDR2 FYNNEI. The CDR3 reads CASSETTGESGKLFF. CDR3 sequence (DNA): TGTGCCAGCAGCGAAACGACAGGGGAGTCGGGAAAACTGTTTTTT.